This T cell receptor (beta chain) appears in the sequencing data of a study of cytomegalovirus exposure and HLA in healthy donors. Study-wide background: The roughly 120 validation repertoires used the same platform as the 650 to 850 first-cohort repertoires (as reported by a later analysis).

Separate from the roughly 700-subject first cohort was the approximately 110-subject validation cohort, to which the donors belonged. Findings of the study overall: A list of 150 or so TCR beta chains associated with cytomegalovirus was given. Cytomegalovirus status was reportedly diagnosed by the classifier with high specificity and sensitivity.

Note on this clone: Its antigen is not known.

Here immunoSEQ multiplex PCR was the method, and the copy in TCRdb shows in-frame clones only, minus some. The table shows approximately 150,000 clones, with about 90% occurring only once. Germline CDR1 reads SGHVS; CDR2 reads FQNEAQ. V was pared by 4 bases and J by 5 bases, with 8 bases of the junction left unmatched. This CDR3 contains 15 residues. This chain links TRBV7-8 with TRBJ2-7; 10 positions agree with TRBD2. The origin of this receptor is a woman between 18 and 29 years old in good health and CMV-seropositive. The specimen sequenced was PBMCs. CDR3 DNA: TGTGCCAGCAGCTCGTACCTAGCGGGAGCGAACGAGCAGTACTTC. It translates to CASSSYLAGANEQYF.